Listed below are T cell receptor beta chains from one sample, sequenced in a study of CD8 T cells in Susac syndrome. TCRdb ran MiXCR on the immunoSEQ multiplex PCR reads and lists one entry per CDR3 protein. Among 190,000 or so distinct CDR3 sequences listed, roughly 96% were seen once. The specimen was CD4+ T cells from PBMCs. Receptors were obtained from a human donor with multiple sclerosis. The CDR3 runs from the conserved cysteine through the conserved F or W. D genes are given only for firm matches. Some rows have no size entry. The others give once, few or many, or a class for an expanded clone.

d_gene,j_gene,abundance,v_gene,CDR3nt,CDR3aa
-,TRBJ1-1,-,TRBV6-4,TGTGCCAGCAGTTACGATCTGAACACTGAAGCTTTCTTT,CASSYDLNTEAFF
TRBD2,TRBJ2-1,-,TRBV29-1,TGCAGCGTTGACGGGACTATTTACAATGAGCAGTTCTTC,CSVDGTIYNEQFF
-,TRBJ1-6,once,TRBV9,TGTGCCAGCAGCGTAGATGACACCGATTCACCCCTCCACTTT,CASSVDDTDSPLHF
-,TRBJ1-5,-,TRBV29-1,TGCAGCGTGCTTAGTGGAAATAGCAATCAGCCCCAGCATTTT,CSVLSGNSNQPQHF
-,TRBJ1-3,once,TRBV7-9,TGTGCCAGCAGCCGGGGCCTCTCTGGAAACACCATATATTTT,CASSRGLSGNTIYF
TRBD1,TRBJ2-7,-,TRBV15,TGTGCCACCAGCACCGCGGGACAGGGACGCTCCGAGCAGTACTTC,CATSTAGQGRSEQYF
-,TRBJ1-1,-,TRBV29-1,TGCAGCGTTGAACGGGAGAGGAGTAACACTGAAGCTTTCTTT,CSVERERSNTEAFF
-,TRBJ2-7,-,TRBV18,TGTGCCAGCTCACCCATGGCGGGCGAGCAGTACTTC,CASSPMAGEQYF
TRBD2,TRBJ2-5,-,TRBV11-2,TGTGCCAGCAGCTTTAGCGGGGGGACCCAGGGGACCCAGTACTTC,CASSFSGGTQGTQYF
-,TRBJ2-2,once,TRBV2,TGTGCCAGCCTTGAAAGGGAGAACACCGGGGAGCTGTTTTTT,CASLERENTGELFF
-,TRBJ2-5,-,TRBV20-1,TGCAGTGCTTCCCCCGGGGAGACCCAGTACTTC,CSASPGETQYF
TRBD2,TRBJ2-1,-,TRBV30,TGTGCCTGGTCTGCGGGACTAGCACAGAATGAGCAGTTCTTC,CAWSAGLAQNEQFF
-,TRBJ2-5,-,TRBV30,TGTGCCTGGAGAGGTTCGGGGGAGACCCAGTACTTC,CAWRGSGETQYF
TRBD1,TRBJ2-7,-,TRBV18,TGTGCCAGCCGAACCACCGGGACAGGGCCCGACGAGCAGTACTTC,CASRTTGTGPDEQYF
TRBD1,TRBJ1-1,-,TRBV20-1,TGCAGTGCTACATACCCCGGGACAGGGAACACTGAAGCTTTCTTT,CSATYPGTGNTEAFF
-,TRBJ2-7,once,TRBV7-3,TGTGCCAGCTCCCGGGACAATGATTACGAGCAGTACTTC,CASSRDNDYEQYF
-,TRBJ2-5,-,TRBV30,TGTGCCTTCTACAGCTACCAAGAGACCCAGTACTTC,CAFYSYQETQYF
-,TRBJ2-1,-,TRBV7-2,TGTGCCAGCAGCTTAGCGGGGAGGGAGCAGTTCTTC,CASSLAGREQFF
-,TRBJ2-5,-,TRBV13,TGTGCCAGCAGCTTAGGCCTCGGCAGTCGCCAAGAGACCCAGTACTTC,CASSLGLGSRQETQYF
-,TRBJ2-3,few,TRBV11-2,TGTGCCAGCAGCTTCTCGAGCACAGATACGCAGTATTTT,CASSFSSTDTQYF
TRBD2,TRBJ2-5,-,TRBV9,TGTGCCAGCAGCGAAGGGACTACCCAAGAGACCCAGTACTTC,CASSEGTTQETQYF
-,TRBJ2-1,-,TRBV2,TGTGCCAGCAGCGAGACCCCGGGACCGGGCCTCCTCTTC,CASSETPGPGLLF
TRBD2,TRBJ2-1,-,TRBV14,TGTGCCAGCAACCCTAGCGGGTACAATGAGCAGTTCTTC,CASNPSGYNEQFF
TRBD1,TRBJ1-2,-,TRBV20-1,TGCAGTGCTGCCCGGGACAGACGGAACTATGGCTACACCTTC,CSAARDRRNYGYTF
-,TRBJ2-1,-,TRBV20-1,TGCAGTGCTAGGGGCGAGGGGGGAGCCGGCAATGAGCAGTTCTTC,CSARGEGGAGNEQFF
-,TRBJ1-5,-,TRBV27,TGTGCCAGCAGTTTATCAAGAAAGGGACAGCCCCAGCATTTT,CASSLSRKGQPQHF
-,TRBJ2-3,-,TRBV18,TGTGCCAGCTCGAGGGAAGGAGATACGCAGTATTTT,CASSREGDTQYF
-,TRBJ2-6,-,TRBV12-3/TRBV12-4,TGTGCCAGCAGAGCAGGGACTGGGGCCAACGTCCTGACTTTC,CASRAGTGANVLTF
TRBD1,TRBJ1-5,-,TRBV20-1,TGCAGTGCTCAGGACAGGGCTAGCAATCAGCCCCAGCATTTT,CSAQDRASNQPQHF
TRBD2,TRBJ2-1,-,TRBV20-1,TGCAGTGCTAGTAGCTCTAGCGGGATCTACAATGAGCAGTTCTTC,CSASSSSGIYNEQFF
TRBD2,TRBJ2-3,-,TRBV3-1,TGTGCCAGCAGCCAACCAGGACTAGCGGGAGGAGGTACGCAGTATTTT,CASSQPGLAGGGTQYF
-,TRBJ1-2,-,TRBV20-1,TGCAGTGCTAGCCTCCAGGGTATCTATGGCTACACCTTC,CSASLQGIYGYTF
TRBD2,TRBJ2-5,-,TRBV6-1,TGTGCCAGCAGTGTTAGCGGGAAAGAGACCCAGTACTTC,CASSVSGKETQYF
-,TRBJ2-7,once,TRBV4-1,TGCGCCAGCAGCCAAGCGGACGGGGACTACGAGCAGTACTTC,CASSQADGDYEQYF
-,TRBJ1-2,-,TRBV27,TGTGCCAGCACTACTTTCGGGGGCGGCAACTATGGCTACACCTTC,CASTTFGGGNYGYTF
-,TRBJ2-5,-,TRBV5-1,TGCGCCAGCAGCTTGGGACGGGAGCAAGAGACCCAGTACTTC,CASSLGREQETQYF
TRBD2,TRBJ2-7,once,TRBV3-1,TGTGCCAGCAGCCAGGGGGGGGGTCTGAAGGCCTCCTACGAGCAGTACTTC,CASSQGGGLKASYEQYF
TRBD1,TRBJ1-1,-,TRBV29-1,TGCAGCGTGCAGGGGGCGTTGGGACTTGAAGCTTTCTTT,CSVQGALGLEAFF
TRBD1,TRBJ2-7,-,TRBV29-1,TGCAGCGCCGGACAGGGGGTGGGGTCCTACGAGCAGTACTTC,CSAGQGVGSYEQYF
-,TRBJ2-7,-,TRBV2,TGTGCCAGCAGGGACGAGGGCGAGCAGTACTTC,CASRDEGEQYF
TRBD2,TRBJ2-1,-,TRBV24-1,TGTGCCACCAGTGTGGGCGGGGGGCCCTACAATGAGCAGTTCTTC,CATSVGGGPYNEQFF
TRBD1,TRBJ1-4,-,TRBV18,TGTGCCAGCTCCCAACAGGGGAATGAAAAACTGTTTTTT,CASSQQGNEKLFF
TRBD2,TRBJ2-1,-,TRBV3-1,TGTGCCAGCAGCCAAGCGGGACTACAGTTCTTC,CASSQAGLQFF
TRBD2,TRBJ2-3,-,TRBV20-1,TGCAGTGCTCGAGGCACTAGCGGGGGAGCAGATACGCAGTATTTT,CSARGTSGGADTQYF
-,TRBJ2-7,-,TRBV6-2/TRBV6-3,TGTGCCAGCAGTTCACTCTCCTACGAGCAGTACTTC,CASSSLSYEQYF
-,TRBJ2-5,-,TRBV7-3,TGTGCCAGCAGCCCAACGGGGGTCCAAGAGACCCAGTACTTC,CASSPTGVQETQYF
-,TRBJ1-5,once,TRBV3-1,TGTGCCAGCAGCCAAGAATCGGGGGGCAGTCAGCCCCAGCATTTT,CASSQESGGSQPQHF
-,TRBJ2-5,-,TRBV12-3/TRBV12-4,TGTGCCAGCAGTCCCCGCCGCAGCCAAGAGACCCAGTACTTC,CASSPRRSQETQYF
TRBD2,TRBJ2-7,-,TRBV25-1,TGTGCCAGCACCCCATGGGCGGGAGGGCCCCACGAGCAGTACTTC,CASTPWAGGPHEQYF
-,TRBJ2-5,-,TRBV5-1,TGCGCCAGCAGTTTCGAGCGGGCACAAGAGACCCAGTACTTC,CASSFERAQETQYF
-,TRBJ2-2,-,TRBV6-5,TGTGCCAGCAGCCAACACCGGGGGTCGACCGGGGAGCTGTTTTTT,CASSQHRGSTGELFF
TRBD1,TRBJ2-1,-,TRBV30,TGTGCCTGGAGTGTTGATGACAGGGGGCGGAATGAGCAGTTCTTC,CAWSVDDRGRNEQFF